Listed here is a single TCR beta chain. The V end lost 2 bases, the J end lost 7 bases, and 8 bases lay between the germline ends. Germline CDR1 and CDR2: DFQATT and SNEGSKA (reference sequence). This CDR3 comprises 11 residues. Assay: immunoSEQ multiplex PCR; the TCRdb copy retains only in-frame clones and omits some. The sample contains about 68,000 clones, about 94% of which appear only once. Source material: PBMCs. This clonotype originated in a man in his forties with rheumatoid arthritis. This sequence joins TRBV20-1 and TRBJ1-1, with D unclear. The CDR3 loop is CSARTEFEAFF. Written as DNA, the CDR3 is TGCAGTGCTAGAACCGAATTTGAAGCTTTCTTT.